This passage covers 14 T cell receptor beta chains from one sample sequenced in a study of CD8+ T cells in alopecia areata. The treatment was: oral pan-JAK inhibitor, 5-10 mg twice daily. Following RNA extraction, reverse transcription yielded cDNA that acted as the sequencing template. Some clones are missing from TCRdb's copy, which holds only in-frame ones; the method was immunoSEQ multiplex PCR. Of 100,000 to 150,000 clones in the sample, around 60% were seen once. The sample consisted of CD4+ T cells sorted from blood, taken at week 4, from a patient treated with tofacitinib. These receptors all come from a human donor with alopecia areata.

The chain combines TRBV6-5 with TRBJ1-1; weak D call: TRBD1 (5 bases). V lost 6 bases to trimming and J lost 7 bases, with 15 bases between them. Germline CDR1 MNHEY, CDR2 SVGAGI. CDR3 length: 13 residues. The CDR3 spells CASSGDLWGEAFF. The CDR3 DNA follows: TGTGCCAGCAGCGGGGACCTGTGGGGTGAAGCTTTCTTT.

The V and J genes are TRBV5-1 and TRBJ1-2, with 10 bases matching TRBD1. Germline V gene data show CDR1 as SGHRS and CDR2 as YFSETQ. Trimming at V came to 0 bases and at J to 4 bases, leaving 3 bases not matched to a gene. The CDR3 has 15 amino acids. In DNA, the CDR3 is TGCGCCAGCAGCTTGGGACAGGGGGCAATCTATGGCTACACCTTC. It codes for CASSLGQGAIYGYTF.

The sample holds one count of this clone. This sequence joins TRBV30 and TRBJ2-3; 11 nucleotides line up with TRBD2. V lost 6 bases to trimming and J lost 3 bases; unmatched junction nucleotides: 8. The CDR3 has 15 amino acids. From germline, CDR1 is GTSNPN and CDR2 SVGIG (reference sequence). CDR3 region: CACSTSGRRTDTQYF. The DNA of the CDR3 is TGTGCCTGTTCAACTAGCGGGAGACGAACAGATACGCAGTATTTT.

CDR3 loop: CASRDYGNIPLDTQYF. The CDR3 nucleotides are TGTGCCAGCAGAGATTACGGAAACATCCCCCTCGATACGCAGTATTTT. The genes are TRBV2 and TRBJ2-3, with D unresolved. From germline, CDR1 is SNHLY and CDR2 FYNNEI. The ends were cut back, 6 bases at V and 6 bases at J, with 22 bases in the middle. The CDR3 consists of 16 residues. The full variable domain, rest sourced from reference TRBV2 and TRBJ2-3, is EPEVTQTPSHQVTQMGQEVILRCVPISNHLYFYWYRQILGQKVEFLVSFYNNEISEKSEIFDDQFSVERPDGSNFTLKIRSTKLEDSAMYFCASRDYGNIPLDTQYFGPGTRLTVL.

This clone has a handful of counts. The CDR3 DNA sequence: TGTGCCAGCAGCCGTCCAGGGACTGGAAACACCATATATTTT. It codes for CASSRPGTGNTIYF. The chain combines TRBV7-2 with TRBJ1-3, with a weak D call TRBD1 (5 bases). The CDR3 is made up of 14 amino acids. CDR1 SGHTA and CDR2 FQGNSA come from the germline V gene. V lost 5 bases and J 2 bases, leaving 10 bases between the germline ends.

The gene calls are TRBV29-1 and TRBJ1-1, with 7 bases that match TRBD1. The CDR3 totals 12 residues. V lost 7 bases and J lost 5; bases outside the gene matches: 7. Germline V gene lookup returns CDR1 SQVTM and CDR2 ANQGSEA. For the CDR3, the DNA is TGCAGCGGCGGCCCAGGGGGGACTGAAGCTTTCTTT. This codes for CSGGPGGTEAFF.

The V call is TRBV5-1, the J call TRBJ2-5, with TRBD1 matching 9 bases. Germline V gene data show CDR1 as SGHRS and CDR2 as YFSETQ. V was pared by 4 bases and J by 5 bases, with 15 bases of the junction left unmatched. This CDR3 region has 17 residues. CDR3 in amino acids: CASSLSQGADRVETQYF. CDR3 nucleotides: TGCGCCAGCAGCCTCTCACAGGGGGCCGATAGAGTGGAGACCCAGTACTTC.

The V call is TRBV6-5, the J call TRBJ2-1; D is uncertain. Germline V CDR1 and CDR2: MNHEY, SVGAGI. This CDR3 comprises 15 residues. The V and J ends lost 0 bases and 7 bases respectively, with 13 bases between them. In DNA form, the CDR3 reads TGTGCCAGCAGTTACTCCGAGACTTACCTAAATGAGCAGTTCTTC. It codes for CASSYSETYLNEQFF.

For the CDR3, the DNA is TGTGCCAGCACTGCTGTCCGGACTCTGAAGGATACGCAGTATTTT. Residues: CASTAVRTLKDTQYF. V and J are TRBV2 and TRBJ2-3, with D possibly TRBD2 on 5 matching bases. The CDR3 sequence is 15 residues long. Trimming took 7 bases from V and 6 from J, leaving 20 bases between them. In germline, CDR1 is SNHLY, CDR2 FYNNEI.

J is TRBJ2-7 and V is TRBV4-1; 7 bases match TRBD2. The germline V gene has CDR1 MGHRA and CDR2 YSYEKL. CDR3 size: 16 residues. The V gene end was trimmed by 0 bases and the J gene end by 7 bases; junction bases not matched to a gene: 12. The CDR3 coding sequence is TGCGCCAGCAGCCAAGAGTTCTGGGACTACAGGTCGGAGCAGTACTTC. Residues: CASSQEFWDYRSEQYF.

The V gene is TRBV11-2, the J gene TRBJ2-5; D is unresolved. Germline CDR1 SGHAT, CDR2 FQNNGV. The V end lost 4 bases, the J end lost 2 bases, and 5 bases lay between the germline ends. CDR3 length: 12 residues. The CDR3 DNA reads TGTGCCAGCAGCTGGCAGCAAGAGACCCAGTACTTC. Encoded protein: CASSWQQETQYF.

J is TRBJ2-2 and V is TRBV7-8, with 8 bases that match TRBD2. V trimming: 3 bases; J trimming: 4 bases; junction bases outside the gene matches: 1. Germline CDR1 is SGHVS and CDR2 is FQNEAQ. CDR3 length: 14 residues. The CDR3 reads CASSFGTSTGELFF. CDR3 coding DNA: TGTGCCAGCAGCTTCGGGACTAGCACCGGGGAGCTGTTTTTT.

The chain is built from TRBV10-3 and TRBJ1-2, with 11 bases identical to TRBD1. The germline V gene has CDR1 ENHRY and CDR2 SYGVKD. V gave up 5 bases and J gave up 4 bases; unmatched junction bases: 6. The CDR3 length is 15 residues. The CDR3 DNA sequence: TGTGCCATCAGTCTATCGGGACAGGGGGGCTATGGCTACACCTTC. It codes for CAISLSGQGGYGYTF.

J is TRBJ2-7 and V is TRBV2; TRBD1 agrees at 9 bases. Unmatched junction bases numbered 3, after V lost 6 bases and J lost 3 bases. This CDR3 has 13 amino acids. Germline CDR1 reads SNHLY; CDR2 reads FYNNEI. CDR3 sequence reads: CASSKGQGYEQYF. DNA of the CDR3: TGTGCCAGCAGCAAGGGACAGGGCTACGAGCAGTACTTC.